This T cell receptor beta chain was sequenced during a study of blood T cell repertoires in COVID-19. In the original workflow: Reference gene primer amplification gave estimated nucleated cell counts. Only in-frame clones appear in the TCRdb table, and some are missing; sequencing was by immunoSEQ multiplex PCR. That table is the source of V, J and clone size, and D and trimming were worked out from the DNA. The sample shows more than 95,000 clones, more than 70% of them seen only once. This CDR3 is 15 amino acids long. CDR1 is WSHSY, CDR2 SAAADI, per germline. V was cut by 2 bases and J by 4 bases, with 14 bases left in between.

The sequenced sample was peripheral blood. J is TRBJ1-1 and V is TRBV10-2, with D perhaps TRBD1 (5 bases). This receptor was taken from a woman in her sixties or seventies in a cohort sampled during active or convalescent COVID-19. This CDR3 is CASSERGRLGTEAFF. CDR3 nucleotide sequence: TGCGCCAGCAGTGAGAGGGGCAGGTTGGGCACTGAAGCTTTCTTT.